Below, one TCR beta chain is given with its context. This record comes from a study of blood T cell repertoires in COVID-19. Turning to the study itself: The cDNA or gDNA used as material had been derived from T cells, B-cell-depleted T cells, or PBMCs.

CDR1 is SQVTM and CDR2 is ANQGSEA in the germline V gene. The CDR3 spans 14 residues. The V gene end was trimmed by 4 bases and the J gene end by 5 bases; junction bases not matched to a gene: 10. Original processing notes: Amplification from reference gene primers served as the basis for estimated nucleated cell counts. Profiling relied on immunoSEQ multiplex PCR, and the TCRdb table lists in-frame clones only, not all of them. That table is the source of V, J and clone size, and D and trimming were worked out from the DNA. The sample lists just under 350,000 clones; about 89% were seen once. The sequencing input was peripheral blood. The receptor was isolated from a woman aged 50 to 60 with COVID-19, enrolled during active disease. The chain is built from TRBV29-1 and TRBJ1-2, with 7 positions matching TRBD1. CDR3 DNA sequence: TGCAGCGTTGGAGGGGCAGGGGGTCAGTATGGCTACACCTTC. Protein sequence: CSVGGAGGQYGYTF.